What follows are 10 T cell receptor beta chains derived from one specimen sequenced in a study of cytomegalovirus exposure and HLA in healthy donors. Both 60 Vbeta primers and 13 Jbeta primers went into the PCR. The repertoire was sequenced with immunoSEQ multiplex PCR; TCRdb's copy has only in-frame clones and lacks some. The sample lists 200,000 or so clones, approximately 85% occurring once. Sequencing input: PBMCs. All receptors derive from a woman aged 40 to 50 in good health and CMV-seronegative.

Points on this clone: This CDR3 is also generated by other DNA sequences in the sample. The V gene is TRBV5-1, the J gene TRBJ1-5; D may be TRBD1 (5 bases). CDR1 and CDR2 from the germline V gene are SGHRS and YFSETQ. The CDR3 covers 14 residues. V was cut by 0 bases and J by 5 bases, with 9 bases left in between. CDR3 sequence: CASSLGGLDQPQHF. CDR3 nucleotide sequence: TGCGCCAGCAGCTTGGGGGGACTAGATCAGCCCCAGCATTTT.

The sample holds one count of this clone. The chain couples TRBV7-3 to TRBJ2-7; TRBD2 aligns across 8 bases. V shed 5 bases, J shed 3 bases, and the junction held 6 bases outside the gene matches. CDR1 is SGHTA and CDR2 is FQGTGA in the germline V gene. The CDR3 sequence is 14 residues long. CDR3 coding DNA: TGTGCCAGCAGCCGGGGGGGCAGGGGCTACGAGCAGTACTTC. It codes for CASSRGGRGYEQYF.

In its sample, this clone was seen a few times. The chain carries TRBV5-1 and TRBJ2-5; D possibly corresponds to TRBD1 (6 bases). The CDR3 is 14 residues long. Trimming cost V 1 base and J 3 bases, with 10 bases left between them. Germline V gene sequence: CDR1 SGHRS, CDR2 YFSETQ. The CDR3 coding sequence is TGCGCCAGCAGCTTGAGCCGGACAGAAGAGACCCAGTACTTC. The encoded protein is CASSLSRTEETQYF.

V gene TRBV28 combines with J gene TRBJ1-5; a possible D gene is TRBD1 (5 bases). The CDR3 runs 16 residues. Germline CDR1 MDHEN, CDR2 SYDVKM. Trimming cost V 2 bases and J 2 bases, with 13 bases left between them. CDR3 sequence (DNA): TGTGCCAGCAGTTTAAGACAGCCTTACGGCAATCAGCCCCAGCATTTT. Its protein product is CASSLRQPYGNQPQHF.

The rearrangement links TRBV28 to TRBJ2-5, with TRBD2 matching over 8 bases. CDR1 is MDHEN, CDR2 SYDVKM, per germline. The junction had 7 bases not matched to a gene; V was cut back by 2 bases and J by 5 bases. The CDR3 sequence is 15 residues long. The CDR3 reads CASSLSGRMVETQYF. CDR3 bases: TGTGCCAGCAGTTTAAGCGGGAGAATGGTGGAGACCCAGTACTTC. The whole variable domain, remainder taken from reference TRBV28 and TRBJ2-5, is DVKVTQSSRYLVKRTGEKVFLECVQDMDHENMFWYRQDPGLGLRLIYFSYDVKMKEKGDIPEGYSVSREKKERFSLILESASTNQTSMYLCASSLSGRMVETQYFGPGTRLLVL.

The sample holds one count of this clone. This chain links TRBV10-3 with TRBJ2-7; 8 bases are a match to TRBD2. Germline CDR1 and CDR2: ENHRY and SYGVKD. The CDR3 sequence is 12 residues long. V shed 6 bases and J 6 bases; nucleotides not matched to a gene: 4. CDR3 nucleotides: TGTGCCATCAGAGAGCTAGCGGGCGAGCAGTACTTC. Protein sequence: CAIRELAGEQYF.

The rearrangement links TRBV10-2 to TRBJ2-3; 8 nucleotides agree with TRBD2. The V gene's germline CDR1 is WSHSY and CDR2 SAAADI. The junction had 3 bases not matched to a gene; V was cut back by 8 bases and J by 2 bases. This CDR3 comprises 13 residues. The CDR3 loop is CASHSGNTDTQYF. The CDR3 DNA reads TGCGCCAGCCATAGCGGGAACACAGATACGCAGTATTTT.

This chain joins TRBV5-6 and TRBJ2-1; tentative D call: TRBD2 (7 bases). This CDR3 has 17 residues. V gave up 5 bases and J gave up 3 bases, with 21 bases separating them. Germline V gene lookup returns CDR1 SGHDT and CDR2 YYEEEE. CDR3 DNA sequence: TGTGCCAGCAGGGGACTAAGGACAGCCGAAAACTACAATGAGCAGTTCTTC. This codes for CASRGLRTAENYNEQFF. The complete variable domain, with remaining parts taken from reference TRBV5-6 and TRBJ2-1, reads DAGVTQSPTHLIKTRGQQVTLRCSPKSGHDTVSWYQQALGQGPQFIFQYYEEEERQRGNFPDRFSGHQFPNYSSELNVNALLLGDSALYLCASRGLRTAENYNEQFFGPGTRLTVL.

Written as DNA, the CDR3 is TGTGCCAGCAGCCAAGATTTCCGAGGCACAGATACGCAGTATTTT. Protein: CASSQDFRGTDTQYF. The chain recombines TRBV4-2 with TRBJ2-3, with D unresolved. With 0 bases removed from V and 1 base from J, the gap between germline ends came to 8 bases. The CDR3 is 15 amino acids. The germline CDR1 and CDR2 sequences are LGHNA and YNFKEQ.

CDR3 nucleotide sequence: TGTGCCAGCAGTTCCGGGACTAGCGCGAGAGAAGAGACCCAGTACTTC. It is translated as CASSSGTSAREETQYF. The V call is TRBV28, the J call TRBJ2-5, with TRBD2 matching 10 bases. The germline gives CDR1 MDHEN, CDR2 SYDVKM. Trimming at V came to 4 bases and at J to 3 bases, leaving 8 bases not matched to a gene. The CDR3 consists of 16 residues.